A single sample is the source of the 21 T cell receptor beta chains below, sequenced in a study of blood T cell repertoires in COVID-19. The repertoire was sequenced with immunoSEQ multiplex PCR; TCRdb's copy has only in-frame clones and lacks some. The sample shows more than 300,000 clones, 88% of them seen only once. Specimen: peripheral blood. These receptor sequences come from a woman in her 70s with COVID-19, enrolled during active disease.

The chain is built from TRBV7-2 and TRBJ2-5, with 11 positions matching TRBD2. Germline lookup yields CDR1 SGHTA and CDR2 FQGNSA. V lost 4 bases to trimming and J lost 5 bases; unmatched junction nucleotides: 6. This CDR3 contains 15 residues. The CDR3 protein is CASSSGLAGRETQYF. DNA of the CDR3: TGTGCCAGCAGCTCCGGACTAGCGGGCCGGGAGACCCAGTACTTC.

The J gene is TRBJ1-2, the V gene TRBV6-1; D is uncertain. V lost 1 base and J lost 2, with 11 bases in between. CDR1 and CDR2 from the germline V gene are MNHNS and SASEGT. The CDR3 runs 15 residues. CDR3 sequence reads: CASSEGATGNYGYTF. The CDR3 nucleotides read TGTGCCAGCAGTGAAGGAGCAACGGGGAACTATGGCTACACCTTC.

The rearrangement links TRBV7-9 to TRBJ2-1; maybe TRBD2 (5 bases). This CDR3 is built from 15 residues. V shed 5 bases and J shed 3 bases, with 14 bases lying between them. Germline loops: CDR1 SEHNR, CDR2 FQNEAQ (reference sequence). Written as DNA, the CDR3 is TGTGCCAGCAGCGTCGAGGGTTTGGGCTACAATGAGCAGTTCTTC. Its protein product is CASSVEGLGYNEQFF.

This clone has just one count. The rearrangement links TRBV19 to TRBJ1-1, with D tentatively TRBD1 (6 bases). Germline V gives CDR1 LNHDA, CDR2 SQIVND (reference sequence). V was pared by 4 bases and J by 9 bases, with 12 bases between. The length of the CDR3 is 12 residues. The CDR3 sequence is CASSNQGRKAFF. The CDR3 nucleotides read TGTGCCAGTAGTAACCAGGGGCGGAAAGCTTTCTTT.

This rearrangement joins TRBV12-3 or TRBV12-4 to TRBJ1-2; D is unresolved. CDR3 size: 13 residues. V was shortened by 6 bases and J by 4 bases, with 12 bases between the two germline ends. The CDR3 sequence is CASRLQYSYGYTF. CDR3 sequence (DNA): TGTGCCAGCAGATTACAGTATTCCTATGGCTACACCTTC.

The CDR3 region is CASSVDLSGGTEAFF. The CDR3 DNA reads TGTGCCAGCAGCGTTGACCTCTCGGGGGGCACTGAAGCTTTCTTT. The chain recombines TRBV7-9 with TRBJ1-1, with D maybe TRBD1 (5 bases). The germline V gene has CDR1 SEHNR and CDR2 FQNEAQ (reference sequence). This CDR3 region has 15 residues. V was shortened by 5 bases and J by 4 bases, with 17 bases between the two germline ends.

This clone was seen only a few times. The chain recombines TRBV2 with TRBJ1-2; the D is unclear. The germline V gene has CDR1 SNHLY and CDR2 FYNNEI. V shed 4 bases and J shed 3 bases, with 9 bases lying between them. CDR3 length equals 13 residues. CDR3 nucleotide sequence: TGTGCCAGCAGTGCCTCGGGATACTATGGCTACACCTTC. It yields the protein CASSASGYYGYTF.

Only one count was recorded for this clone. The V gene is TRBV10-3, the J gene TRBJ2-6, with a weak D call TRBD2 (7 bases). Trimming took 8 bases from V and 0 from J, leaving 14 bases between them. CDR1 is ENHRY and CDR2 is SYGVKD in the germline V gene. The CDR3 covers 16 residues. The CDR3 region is CAIFRGALSGANVLTF. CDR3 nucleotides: TGTGCCATCTTCCGGGGGGCACTCTCTGGGGCCAACGTCCTGACTTTC.

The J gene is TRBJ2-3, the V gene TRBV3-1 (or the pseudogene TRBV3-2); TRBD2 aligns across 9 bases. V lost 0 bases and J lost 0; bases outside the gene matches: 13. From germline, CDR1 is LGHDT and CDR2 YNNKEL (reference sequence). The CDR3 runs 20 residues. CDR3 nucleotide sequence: TGTGCCAGCAGCCAAGATCTGCAGGGTAGCGGGGGCCATAGCACAGATACGCAGTATTTT. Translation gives CASSQDLQGSGGHSTDTQYF.

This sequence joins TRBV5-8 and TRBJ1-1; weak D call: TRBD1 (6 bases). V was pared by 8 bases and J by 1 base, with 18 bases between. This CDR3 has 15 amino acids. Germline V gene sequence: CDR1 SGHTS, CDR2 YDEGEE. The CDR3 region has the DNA TGTGCCAGTCCCTCCTGGGGGACACGGAACACTGAAGCTTTCTTT. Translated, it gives CASPSWGTRNTEAFF.

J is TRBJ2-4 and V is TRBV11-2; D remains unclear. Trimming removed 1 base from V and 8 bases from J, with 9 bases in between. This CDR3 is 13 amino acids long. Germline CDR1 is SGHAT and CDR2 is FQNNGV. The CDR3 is CASSLAAPDIQYF. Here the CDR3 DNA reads TGTGCCAGCAGCTTAGCCGCCCCGGACATTCAGTACTTC. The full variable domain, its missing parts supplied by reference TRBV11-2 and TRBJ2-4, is EAGVAQSPRYKIIEKRQSVAFWCNPISGHATLYWYQQILGQGPKLLIQFQNNGVVDDSQLPKDRFSAERLKGVDSTLKIQPAKLEDSAVYLCASSLAAPDIQYFGAGTRLSVL.

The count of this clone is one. Written as DNA, the CDR3 is TGTGCCAGCAGCCCGATGAGGAACCAAGAGACCCAGTACTTC. As protein: CASSPMRNQETQYF. The chain uses TRBV7-2 and TRBJ2-5; unclear D gene. The ends were cut back, 5 bases at V and 0 bases at J, with 10 bases in the middle. The CDR3 length is 14 residues. The germline V gene encodes CDR1 SGHTA and CDR2 FQGNSA.

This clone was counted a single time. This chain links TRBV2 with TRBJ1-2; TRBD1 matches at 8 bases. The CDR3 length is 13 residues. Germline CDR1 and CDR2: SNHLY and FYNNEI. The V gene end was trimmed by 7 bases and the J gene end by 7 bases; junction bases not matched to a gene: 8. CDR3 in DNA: TGTGCCAGCAACCAGGACAGGGATACTGGCTACACCTTC. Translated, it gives CASNQDRDTGYTF.

The CDR3 bases are TGTGCCAGCAGGAGACCGGGACAGGGTTTAGGGTCACCCCTCCACTTT. Amino acid sequence: CASRRPGQGLGSPLHF. The chain couples TRBV11-2 to TRBJ1-6; TRBD1 agrees at 9 bases. The CDR3 is 16 amino acids. With V trimmed by 6 bases and J by 10 bases, 13 bases remained unmatched. CDR1 SGHAT and CDR2 FQNNGV come from the germline V gene.

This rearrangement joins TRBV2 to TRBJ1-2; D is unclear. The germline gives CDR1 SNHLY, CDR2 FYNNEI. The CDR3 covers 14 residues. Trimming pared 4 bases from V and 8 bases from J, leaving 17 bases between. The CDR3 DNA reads TGTGCCAGCAGTGTTATGGGCGGGATGGGAGGCTACACCTTC. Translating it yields CASSVMGGMGGYTF.

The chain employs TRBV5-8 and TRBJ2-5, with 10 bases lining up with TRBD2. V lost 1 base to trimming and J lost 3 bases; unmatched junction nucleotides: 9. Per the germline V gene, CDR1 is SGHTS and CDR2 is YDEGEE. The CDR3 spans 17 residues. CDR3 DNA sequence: TGTGCCAGCAGCTTGAAGCCCCGGACTAGCGGAGAAGAGACCCAGTACTTC. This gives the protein CASSLKPRTSGEETQYF.

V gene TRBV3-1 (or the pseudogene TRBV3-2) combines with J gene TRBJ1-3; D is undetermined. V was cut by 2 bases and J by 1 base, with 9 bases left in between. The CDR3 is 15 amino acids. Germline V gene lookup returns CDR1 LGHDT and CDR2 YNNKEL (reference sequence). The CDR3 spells CASSQNQLSGNTIYF. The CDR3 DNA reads TGTGCCAGCAGCCAAAATCAGTTGTCTGGAAACACCATATATTTT.

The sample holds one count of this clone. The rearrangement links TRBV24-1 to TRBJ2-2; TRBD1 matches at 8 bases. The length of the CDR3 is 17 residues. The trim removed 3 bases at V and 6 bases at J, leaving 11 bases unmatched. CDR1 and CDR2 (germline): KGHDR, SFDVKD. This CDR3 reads CATSDPRSQGAAGELFF. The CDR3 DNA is TGTGCCACCAGTGATCCTCGATCGCAGGGGGCCGCCGGGGAGCTGTTTTTT.

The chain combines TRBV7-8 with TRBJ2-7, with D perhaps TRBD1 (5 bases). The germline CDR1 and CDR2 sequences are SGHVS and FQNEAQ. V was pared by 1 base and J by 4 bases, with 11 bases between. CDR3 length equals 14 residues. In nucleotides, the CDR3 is TGTGCCAGCAGCTTAGAAGGGGTTGGTTACGAGCAGTACTTC. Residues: CASSLEGVGYEQYF.

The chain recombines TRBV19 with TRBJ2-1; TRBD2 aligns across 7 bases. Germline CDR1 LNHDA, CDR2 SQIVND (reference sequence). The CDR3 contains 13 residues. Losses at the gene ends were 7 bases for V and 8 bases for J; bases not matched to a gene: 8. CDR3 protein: CASTRRGVDEQFF. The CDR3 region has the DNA TGTGCCAGTACGAGACGGGGGGTGGATGAGCAGTTCTTC.

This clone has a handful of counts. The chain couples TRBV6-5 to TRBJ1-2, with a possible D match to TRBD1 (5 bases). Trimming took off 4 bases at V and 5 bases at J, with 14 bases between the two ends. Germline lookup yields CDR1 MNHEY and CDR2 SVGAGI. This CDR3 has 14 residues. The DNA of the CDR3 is TGTGCCAGCAGTTCAACAGGTGGATCATATGGCTACACCTTC. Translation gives CASSSTGGSYGYTF.